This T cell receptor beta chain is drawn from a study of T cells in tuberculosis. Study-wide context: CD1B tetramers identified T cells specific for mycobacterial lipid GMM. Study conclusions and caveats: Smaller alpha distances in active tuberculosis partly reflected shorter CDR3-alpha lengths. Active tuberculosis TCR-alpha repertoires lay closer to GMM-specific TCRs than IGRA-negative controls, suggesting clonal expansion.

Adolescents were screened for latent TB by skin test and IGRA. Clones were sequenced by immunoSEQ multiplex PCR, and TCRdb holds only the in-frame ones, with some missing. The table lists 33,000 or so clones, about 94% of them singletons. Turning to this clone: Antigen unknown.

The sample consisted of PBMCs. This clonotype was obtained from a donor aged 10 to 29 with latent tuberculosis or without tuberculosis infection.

The CDR3 coding sequence is TGTGCCAGCATCACACAGAGGGCCACTGAAGCTTTCTTT. As protein: CASITQRATEAFF. The chain carries TRBV6-5 and TRBJ1-1; D is unclear. The germline V and J ends were trimmed by 7 bases and 4 bases, with 13 bases remaining between them. Per germline, CDR1 MNHEY and CDR2 SVGAGI. This CDR3 comprises 13 residues.